The next 24 T cell receptor beta chains were all read from a single sample in a study of identifying expanded T cells in peripheral blood. Profiling relied on immunoSEQ multiplex PCR, and the TCRdb table lists in-frame clones only, not all of them. The table includes tens of thousands of clones, 80% to 90% detected once. The sequencing input was blood. Every receptor here comes from a person aged 18 to 75 in good health.

The rearrangement links TRBV28 to TRBJ2-3; no definite D call. Trimming pared 6 bases from V and 2 bases from J, leaving 15 bases between. CDR3 length: 15 residues. Looked up from germline, CDR1 is MDHEN and CDR2 is SYDVKM. CDR3: CASSPTGSPTDTQYF. The CDR3 DNA is TGTGCCAGCAGCCCCACTGGTAGTCCCACAGATACGCAGTATTTT.

J is TRBJ1-1 and V is TRBV10-2; D remains ambiguous. V was shortened by 7 bases and J by 4 bases, with 10 bases between the two germline ends. The CDR3 covers 12 residues. CDR1 is WSHSY, CDR2 SAAADI, per germline. For the CDR3, the DNA is TGCGCCAGCACCTTCCCCGGCACTGAAGCTTTCTTT. Its translation: CASTFPGTEAFF.

CDR3 in DNA: TGTGCCAGCAGCTTTGAGGGGGGATATAGCAATCAGCCCCAGCATTTT. This encodes CASSFEGGYSNQPQHF. V is TRBV5-6 and J is TRBJ1-5; a weak D match, TRBD1 (6 bases). The germline CDR1 and CDR2 sequences are SGHDT and YYEEEE. The CDR3 is made up of 16 amino acids. Trimming took 2 bases from V and 0 from J, leaving 12 bases between them.

This chain uses TRBV10-3 with TRBJ1-1; 10 bases fit TRBD1. Per germline, CDR1 ENHRY and CDR2 SYGVKD. This CDR3 spans 13 amino acids. V lost 5 bases and J lost 6; bases outside the gene matches: 3. Written as DNA, the CDR3 is TGTGCCATCAGTAACGGACAGGGGGCTGAAGCTTTCTTT. Amino acid sequence: CAISNGQGAEAFF.

The V call is TRBV5-3, the J call TRBJ2-4; D not certain. TRBV5-3 is sorted into the ORF group, with uncertain function. The CDR3 contains 16 residues. Trimming removed 5 bases at V and 0 bases at J, with 15 bases between. The DNA for the CDR3 is TGTGCCAGAAGTCATGGACGAACATTAGCCAAAAACATTCAGTACTTC. It specifies CARSHGRTLAKNIQYF.

The chain uses TRBV7-9 and TRBJ1-1, with D perhaps matching TRBD1 (6 bases). Germline V lookup: CDR1 SEHNR, CDR2 FQNEAQ (reference sequence). The CDR3 contains 13 residues. V was pared by 4 bases and J by 1 base, with 7 bases between. The CDR3 DNA is TGTGCCAGCAGCTGGGGACAGAACACTGAAGCTTTCTTT. Translating it yields CASSWGQNTEAFF.

The V call is TRBV6-6, the J call TRBJ2-2; the D is unclear. Trimming removed 0 bases at V and 8 bases at J, with 4 bases between. This CDR3 has 12 residues. The germline V gene encodes CDR1 MNHNY and CDR2 SVGAGI (reference sequence). CDR3 sequence: CASSYSTGELFF. CDR3 sequence (DNA): TGTGCCAGCAGTTACTCGACTGGGGAGCTGTTTTTT.

The chain has TRBV2 and TRBJ1-4; TRBD1 is a possible D gene (5 bases). V dropped 8 bases and J dropped 3 bases, with 10 bases sitting between them. From germline, CDR1 is SNHLY and CDR2 FYNNEI. This CDR3 comprises 13 residues. DNA of the CDR3: TGTGCCAGCCCCCGGGACCCTAATGAAAAACTGTTTTTT. It translates to CASPRDPNEKLFF. Full variable domain (remainder filled in from reference TRBV2 and TRBJ1-4): EPEVTQTPSHQVTQMGQEVILRCVPISNHLYFYWYRQILGQKVEFLVSFYNNEISEKSEIFDDQFSVERPDGSNFTLKIRSTKLEDSAMYFCASPRDPNEKLFFGSGTQLSVL.

The rearrangement uses TRBV5-1 and TRBJ2-3; 8 nucleotides align to TRBD1. This CDR3 region has 16 residues. Germline CDR1 is SGHRS and CDR2 is YFSETQ. V lost 2 bases to trimming and J lost 2 bases; unmatched junction nucleotides: 7. CDR3 sequence (DNA): TGCGCCAGCAGCTTAGGACAGGGCCCCCCCACAGATACGCAGTATTTT. It is translated as CASSLGQGPPTDTQYF.

DNA for the CDR3: TGTGCCAGCAGTGAGCAAGTTGTCACAGATACGCAGTATTTT. It encodes CASSEQVVTDTQYF. The V gene is TRBV25-1, the J gene TRBJ2-3; no clear D gene. The V gene lost 3 bases and the J gene lost 2 bases, with 9 bases spanning the gap. The CDR3 consists of 14 residues. From germline, CDR1 is MGHDK and CDR2 SYGVNS.

The J gene is TRBJ2-6, the V gene TRBV27; D unresolved. The CDR3 is made up of 17 amino acids. Trimming took off 9 bases at V and 3 bases at J, with 21 bases between the two ends. From germline, CDR1 is MNHEY and CDR2 SMNVEV (reference sequence). This CDR3 reads CASGPDGLGNGANVLTF. The CDR3 nucleotides are TGTGCCAGTGGACCAGATGGATTGGGAAATGGGGCCAACGTCCTGACTTTC. The full variable domain, its missing parts supplied by reference TRBV27 and TRBJ2-6, is EAQVTQNPRYLITVTGKKLTVTCSQNMNHEYMSWYRQDPGLGLRQIYYSMNVEVTDKGDVPEGYKVSRKEKRNFPLILESPSPNQTSLYFCASGPDGLGNGANVLTFGAGSRLTVL.

This chain connects TRBV9 to TRBJ1-1, with D unresolved. This CDR3 region has 12 residues. The V gene's germline CDR1 is SGDLS and CDR2 YYNGEE. Trimming took off 4 bases at V and 1 base at J, with 5 bases between the two ends. The CDR3 spells CASSPGNTEAFF. The CDR3 bases are TGTGCCAGCAGCCCCGGGAACACTGAAGCTTTCTTT.

The chain employs TRBV4-2 and TRBJ2-5, with a tentative D call TRBD1 (8 bases). V was shortened by 0 bases and J by 4 bases, with 15 bases between the two germline ends. Germline values: CDR1 LGHNA, CDR2 YNFKEQ. There are 16 residues in the CDR3. CDR3 sequence reads: CASSQEGGTGAETQYF. For the CDR3, the DNA is TGTGCCAGCAGCCAAGAGGGGGGGACAGGAGCAGAGACCCAGTACTTC.

V and J are TRBV7-9 and TRBJ2-1; a weak D match, TRBD1 (6 bases). Per the germline V gene, CDR1 is SEHNR and CDR2 is FQNEAQ (reference sequence). The germline V and J ends were trimmed by 5 bases and 7 bases, with 15 bases remaining between them. This CDR3 has 14 residues. CDR3 residues: CASSIGQSRNEQFF. The CDR3 region has the DNA TGTGCCAGCAGCATTGGACAGTCTAGGAATGAGCAGTTCTTC.

On this clone: The junction departs from the called germline gene at one end, perhaps through a read error. The chain links TRBV30 to TRBJ2-1; D might be TRBD2 (5 bases). The CDR3 runs to 11 residues. Germline CDR1 and CDR2: GTSNPN and SVGIG (reference sequence). For the CDR3, the DNA is TGCTCGGGAACAAATTACAATGAGCAGTTCTTC. Residues: CSGTNYNEQFF.

The chain is built from TRBV30 and TRBJ2-1; D is possibly TRBD1 (5 bases). The CDR3 loop spans 12 amino acids. Germline V gene lookup returns CDR1 GTSNPN and CDR2 SVGIG (reference sequence). Trimming took 2 bases from V and 9 from J, leaving 11 bases between them. The chain's CDR3 is CAWSFTGVEQFF. The CDR3 DNA reads TGTGCCTGGAGTTTTACAGGTGTTGAGCAGTTCTTC.

This clone appeared once. The genes are TRBV15 and TRBJ1-4; 7 bases map to TRBD1. CDR1 is LNHNV and CDR2 is YYDKDF in the germline V gene (reference sequence). V trimming: 0 bases; J trimming: 8 bases; junction bases outside the gene matches: 18. The CDR3 spans 19 residues. The CDR3 DNA follows: TGTGCCACCAGCAGAGATCTCGTGAGCAGGGGGTTAGACGGAGAAAAACTGTTTTTT. This encodes CATSRDLVSRGLDGEKLFF. Combining the CDR3 with reference TRBV15 and TRBJ1-4 gives the whole variable domain DAMVIQNPRYQVTQFGKPVTLSCSQTLNHNVMYWYQQKSSQAPKLLFHYYDKDFNNEADTPDNFQSRRPNTSFCFLDIRSPGLGDTAMYLCATSRDLVSRGLDGEKLFFGSGTQLSVL.

The chain combines TRBV21-1 with TRBJ2-7; no check of the table's D call, TRBD1, against the DNA was made. TRBV21-1 is a documented pseudogene. The CDR3 contains 16 residues. The CDR3 sequence: CASSKVVTAADYEQYF. In nucleotides, the CDR3 is TGTGCCAGCAGCAAAGTGGTGACAGCAGCAGACTACGAGCAGTACTTC.

The chain employs TRBV7-3 and TRBJ2-3; no firm D call. Germline CDR1 and CDR2: SGHTA and FQGTGA. Trimming removed 4 bases at V and 2 bases at J, with 7 bases between. The CDR3 loop spans 13 amino acids. CDR3 sequence (DNA): TGTGCCAGCAGCTCAGGTCACACAGATACGCAGTATTTT. Its protein is CASSSGHTDTQYF.

V gene TRBV11-2 combines with J gene TRBJ1-1; 9 bases fit TRBD1. The CDR3 spans 16 residues. J was trimmed by 0 bases and V by 5 bases; bases with no gene match: 7. The germline gives CDR1 SGHAT, CDR2 FQNNGV. CDR3 coding DNA: TGTGCCAGCAGCCCAGGACAGGGGAAGATGAACACTGAAGCTTTCTTT. It specifies CASSPGQGKMNTEAFF.

This chain connects TRBV30 to TRBJ2-1, with TRBD2 as a possible D gene (6 bases). Germline-derived CDR1 and CDR2 are GTSNPN and SVGIG (reference sequence). The CDR3 spans 13 residues. Trimming shortened V by 0 bases and J by 7 bases, and 10 bases separated the two germline ends. CDR3: CAWSVGGWNEQFF. The CDR3 bases are TGTGCCTGGAGTGTTGGGGGGTGGAATGAGCAGTTCTTC. The variable domain in full, completed from reference TRBV30 and TRBJ2-1, reads SQTIHQWPATLVQPVGSPLSLECTVEGTSNPNLYWYRQAAGRGLQLLFYSVGIGQISSEVPQNLSASRPQDRQFILSSKKLLLSDSGFYLCAWSVGGWNEQFFGPGTRLTVL.

The chain employs TRBV28 and TRBJ1-5; 10 bases agree with TRBD1. V gave up 2 bases and J gave up 6 bases; unmatched junction bases: 4. Per germline, CDR1 MDHEN and CDR2 SYDVKM. CDR3 length: 15 residues. The CDR3 region is CASSLGTGVFQPQHF. The CDR3 DNA reads TGTGCCAGCAGTTTAGGGACAGGGGTTTTTCAGCCCCAGCATTTT.

The chain uses TRBV4-1 and TRBJ1-2; no clear D gene. This CDR3 spans 14 amino acids. Deletions cut 1 base from V and 2 bases from J, with 8 bases between. Germline assignment: CDR1 MGHRA and CDR2 YSYEKL. CDR3 DNA sequence: TGCGCCAGCAGCCAAGTCGACGGAAACTATGGCTACACCTTC. Encoded protein: CASSQVDGNYGYTF.

The J gene is TRBJ2-7, the V gene TRBV5-4; TRBD1 matches at 7 bases. Germline V gene sequence: CDR1 SGHNT, CDR2 YYREEE (reference sequence). CDR3 length: 13 residues. V dropped 0 bases and J dropped 5; count of bases not matched to a gene: 2. DNA for the CDR3: TGTGCCAGCAGCTTGGACAGGGGCCACGAGCAGTACTTC. Protein product: CASSLDRGHEQYF.